These 27 T cell receptor beta chains originate from one sample sequenced in a study of patients and donors after allogeneic stem cell transplantation. Using its own MiXCR run on the RT-PCR reads, TCRdb lists one record per CDR3 protein. The sample gives about a million distinct CDR3 sequences, roughly 17% of which show up once; approximately 5.9% is in the top ten. The sample was blood, either unsorted or a sorted T cell fraction (not recorded which). The receptors originated from a human donor who was either an allogeneic HSCT recipient or a stem cell or donor lymphocyte infusion donor (not recorded which). It is not recorded whose cells these are; they may come from a transplant donor.

This clonotype turned up a few times. The chain has TRBV6-2 or TRBV6-3 and TRBJ2-1, with 7 bases aligning to TRBD1. This CDR3 has 15 amino acids. V shed 5 bases, J shed 0 bases, and the junction held 4 bases outside the gene matches. Looked up from germline, CDR1 is MNHEY and CDR2 is SVGEGT. The CDR3 loop is CASSQTGSSYNEQFF. For the CDR3, the DNA is TGTGCCAGCAGTCAGACAGGGAGCTCCTACAATGAGCAGTTCTTC.

The chain employs TRBV7-2 and TRBJ1-2; D call uncertain. Germline CDR1 SGHTA, CDR2 FQGNSA. The V and J ends lost 1 base and 4 bases respectively, with 10 bases between them. The CDR3 length is 14 residues. CDR3 residues: CASSLGRQAYGYTF. CDR3 in DNA: TGTGCCAGCAGCTTAGGGCGGCAGGCCTATGGCTACACCTTC.

The rearrangement links TRBV19 to TRBJ2-1, with D unresolved. Germline assignment: CDR1 LNHDA and CDR2 SQIVND (reference sequence). CDR3 length equals 14 residues. V was trimmed by 1 base and J by 3 bases, leaving 7 bases between them. The CDR3 loop is CASSIVPRYNEQFF. CDR3 nucleotide sequence: TGTGCCAGTAGTATAGTCCCGCGCTACAATGAGCAGTTCTTC.

The chain employs TRBV12-3 or TRBV12-4 and TRBJ1-4; D unclear. The CDR3 covers 15 residues. Trimming removed 6 bases at V and 5 bases at J, with 16 bases between. The CDR3, as DNA: TGTGCCAGCAGCGCCCCGGGTGGGAACAATGAAAAACTGTTTTTT. Encoded protein: CASSAPGGNNEKLFF.

The table lists this clonotype with a few counts. The chain uses TRBV20-1 and TRBJ1-2; D may be TRBD1 (6 bases). The V gene lost 0 bases and the J gene lost 7 bases, with 12 bases spanning the gap. The CDR3 totals 13 residues. Germline values: CDR1 DFQATT, CDR2 SNEGSKA (reference sequence). The CDR3 spells CSAREGGAVGYTF. CDR3 sequence (DNA): TGCAGTGCTAGAGAGGGGGGGGCGGTTGGCTACACCTTC.

V is TRBV7-7 and J is TRBJ2-7, with D perhaps TRBD1 (5 bases). The CDR3 covers 13 residues. From germline, CDR1 is SSHAT and CDR2 FNYEAQ (reference sequence). V was clipped by 5 bases and J by 5 bases, with 13 bases between them. The CDR3 reads CASSLRQSDEQYF. Written as DNA, the CDR3 is TGTGCCAGCAGCCTCAGACAGTCCGACGAGCAGTACTTC.

This clonotype was observed a few times. The gene calls are TRBV20-1 and TRBJ1-4, with TRBD1 matching over 8 bases. The CDR3 covers 14 residues. V shed 3 bases, J shed 5 bases, and the junction held 5 bases outside the gene matches. The V gene's germline CDR1 is DFQATT and CDR2 SNEGSKA (reference sequence). CDR3 DNA sequence: TGCAGTGCTAGGACAGGGGAAAGGAATGAAAAACTGTTTTTT. It encodes CSARTGERNEKLFF.

This clonotype was found a few times. V and J are TRBV3-1 and TRBJ2-2, with 7 bases fitting TRBD1. The CDR3 totals 15 residues. The germline V gene has CDR1 LGHDT and CDR2 YNNKEL (reference sequence). V was pared by 4 bases and J by 4 bases, with 6 bases of the junction left unmatched. CDR3 sequence reads: CASSPRAGGTGELFF. CDR3 in DNA: TGTGCCAGCAGCCCCCGGGCAGGGGGCACCGGGGAGCTGTTTTTT. Together with reference TRBV3-1 and TRBJ2-2, the CDR3 gives the full variable domain: DTAVSQTPKYLVTQMGNDKSIKCEQNLGHDTMYWYKQDSKKFLKIMFSYNNKELIINETVPNRFSPKSPDKAHLNLHINSLELGDSAVYFCASSPRAGGTGELFFGEGSRLTVL.

The chain employs TRBV12-3 or TRBV12-4 and TRBJ2-7, with 7 bases aligning to TRBD1. Losses at the gene ends were 2 bases for V and 5 bases for J; bases not matched to a gene: 6. The CDR3 is 14 amino acids. CDR3 sequence reads: CASSLRGRDDEQYF. For the CDR3, the DNA is TGTGCCAGCAGTTTAAGGGGGCGCGATGACGAGCAGTACTTC.

The chain couples TRBV20-1 to TRBJ1-1, with D possibly being TRBD1 (6 bases). Per the germline V gene, CDR1 is DFQATT and CDR2 is SNEGSKA (reference sequence). With 4 bases removed from V and 4 bases from J, the gap between germline ends came to 16 bases. The CDR3 covers 14 residues. CDR3 DNA sequence: TGCAGTGCTACCGGTGCAGGGGTAGGCACTGAAGCTTTCTTT. Encoded protein: CSATGAGVGTEAFF.

The gene calls are TRBV6-5 and TRBJ2-1; D may be TRBD1 (7 bases). CDR3 length: 16 residues. V was cut by 2 bases and J by 8 bases, with 19 bases left in between. Germline CDR1 and CDR2: MNHEY and SVGAGI. The CDR3 protein is CASSYVAGGYVYEQFF. For the CDR3, the DNA is TGTGCCAGCAGTTACGTCGCAGGGGGGTATGTTTATGAGCAGTTCTTC.

This clonotype was detected a few times. The genes are TRBV20-1 and TRBJ2-1; no clear D. V lost 5 bases and J lost 1, with 15 bases in between. The CDR3 extends over 15 amino acids. Germline V gene lookup returns CDR1 DFQATT and CDR2 SNEGSKA (reference sequence). CDR3 bases: TGCAGTGCTGACCAGGATTCGAGTTCCTACAATGAGCAGTTCTTC. Translating it yields CSADQDSSSYNEQFF.

Only a few counts were recorded for this clonotype. The rearrangement uses TRBV20-1 and TRBJ2-5; TRBD2 agrees at 13 bases. V lost 4 bases to trimming and J lost 4 bases; unmatched junction nucleotides: 3. Germline CDR1 is DFQATT and CDR2 is SNEGSKA (reference sequence). This CDR3 contains 14 residues. The CDR3 nucleotides are TGCAGTGCTACTAGGACTAGCGGGGGAGAGACCCAGTACTTC. Its protein is CSATRTSGGETQYF.

The chain joins TRBV6-1 to TRBJ2-5; D could derive from TRBD1 or TRBD2 (5 bases each). CDR1 is MNHNS, CDR2 SASEGT, per germline. This CDR3 is built from 15 residues. V was trimmed by 6 bases and J by 3 bases, leaving 17 bases between them. The CDR3: CASSPPGRAKETQYF. In DNA, the CDR3 is TGTGCCAGCAGCCCACCGGGACGCGCAAAAGAGACCCAGTACTTC.

This clonotype appeared a few times. The chain recombines TRBV12-3 or TRBV12-4 with TRBJ1-2; 9 bases are shared with TRBD1. Trimming cost V 6 bases and J 8 bases; bases outside gene matches: 13. The length of the CDR3 is 15 residues. CDR3 region: CASSITGRTGDGYTF. The CDR3, as DNA: TGTGCCAGCAGCATTACCGGGAGGACAGGGGACGGCTACACCTTC.

This clonotype showed up just a few times. This chain uses TRBV5-1 with TRBJ2-7, with D unresolved. Trimming took off 4 bases at V and 3 bases at J, with 8 bases between the two ends. This CDR3 has 12 residues. Germline V gives CDR1 SGHRS, CDR2 YFSETQ. The CDR3 DNA is TGCGCCAGCAGCGAACAAAACTACGAGCAGTACTTC. This gives the protein CASSEQNYEQYF.

This clonotype was seen only a few times. J is TRBJ1-5 and V is TRBV7-2, with D possibly matching TRBD1 (5 bases). CDR3 size: 13 residues. The germline V gene has CDR1 SGHTA and CDR2 FQGNSA. With 5 bases removed from V and 7 bases from J, the gap between germline ends came to 12 bases. The CDR3 sequence: CASSVGGGQPQHF. The CDR3, as DNA: TGTGCCAGCAGCGTGGGGGGGGGGCAGCCCCAGCATTTT.

This clonotype was counted between two and nine times. V gene TRBV6-5 combines with J gene TRBJ2-7, with TRBD1 matching over 8 bases. The CDR3 runs 18 residues. Germline V gene sequence: CDR1 MNHEY, CDR2 SVGAGI. Trimming took 2 bases from V and 4 from J; bases not matched to a gene: 16. The CDR3 DNA reads TGTGCCAGCAGTTACCGGGCCCCCGAGGACAGGGTGAAGTACGAGCAGTACTTC. Encoded protein: CASSYRAPEDRVKYEQYF.

The J gene is TRBJ2-2, the V gene TRBV11-2; D is possibly TRBD2 (6 bases). This CDR3 comprises 16 residues. V lost 4 bases, J lost 6 bases, and 18 bases lay in between. The germline CDR1 and CDR2 sequences are SGHAT and FQNNGV. This CDR3 reads CASSSRREIRPGELFF. CDR3 DNA: TGTGCCAGCAGCTCACGTCGGGAGATAAGGCCCGGGGAGCTGTTTTTT.

The chain links TRBV9 to TRBJ1-5; D not resolved. The V end lost 0 bases, the J end lost 2 bases, and 9 bases lay between the germline ends. This CDR3 has 15 amino acids. Looked up from germline, CDR1 is SGDLS and CDR2 is YYNGEE. The CDR3: CASSVGSSGNQPQHF. The CDR3, as DNA: TGTGCCAGCAGCGTAGGGTCTTCGGGCAATCAGCCCCAGCATTTT.

This clonotype turned up a few times. The gene calls are TRBV7-9 and TRBJ2-2; the D gene is possibly TRBD2 (5 bases). With 11 bases removed from V and 6 bases from J, the gap between germline ends came to 10 bases. Germline V gene lookup returns CDR1 SEHNR and CDR2 FQNEAQ (reference sequence). The CDR3 loop spans 11 amino acids. The CDR3 DNA reads TGTGCCCCCAACGGGGCCGGGGAGCTGTTTTTT. This translates into CAPNGAGELFF.

This clonotype was seen ten or more times. The chain links TRBV12-3 or TRBV12-4 to TRBJ1-1, with D tentatively TRBD1 (5 bases). Trimming shortened V by 3 bases and J by 6 bases, and 8 bases separated the two germline ends. This CDR3 has 12 amino acids. Here the CDR3 reads CASSLGGPEAFF. The CDR3 bases are TGTGCCAGCAGTTTGGGGGGACCTGAAGCTTTCTTT.

The V and J genes are TRBV14 and TRBJ1-2, with no clear D. Looked up from germline, CDR1 is SGHDN and CDR2 is FVKESK. The CDR3 spans 13 residues. Between the trimmed V and J ends, which lost 2 bases and 3 bases, there was a span of 7 bases. The CDR3 nucleotides are TGTGCCAGCAGCCAACAACGGGACTATGGCTACACCTTC. This encodes CASSQQRDYGYTF.

V and J are TRBV11-2 and TRBJ1-5, with a tentative D call TRBD1 (5 bases). Per germline, CDR1 SGHAT and CDR2 FQNNGV. The CDR3 totals 15 residues. Between the trimmed V and J ends, which lost 4 bases and 2 bases, there was a span of 12 bases. The CDR3 bases are TGTGCCAGCAGCTCCGAGGGGTACGGCAATCAGCCCCAGCATTTT. Translating gives CASSSEGYGNQPQHF.

The chain links TRBV28 to TRBJ1-2; no reliable D call. Germline V gives CDR1 MDHEN, CDR2 SYDVKM. V gave up 6 bases and J gave up 2 bases, with 7 bases separating them. This CDR3 region has 12 residues. This chain's CDR3 is CASRHLNYGYTF. The CDR3 nucleotides are TGTGCCAGCAGACACCTCAACTATGGCTACACCTTC.

This clonotype appeared a single time. The V call is TRBV24-1, the J call TRBJ2-3; D unclear. The CDR3 length is 14 residues. Germline assignment: CDR1 KGHDR and CDR2 SFDVKD. The V end lost 1 base, the J end lost 6 bases, and 10 bases lay between the germline ends. The CDR3 DNA reads as TGTGCCACCAGTGATTTCCCACGGGTGGATACGCAGTATTTT. Protein product: CATSDFPRVDTQYF.

V is TRBV5-1 and J is TRBJ2-7, with 8 bases identical to TRBD1. CDR1 is SGHRS and CDR2 is YFSETQ in the germline V gene. The CDR3 runs 14 residues. The V and J ends lost 4 bases and 3 bases, in that order; junction bases with no gene match: 6. CDR3 region: CASSDTGGSYEQYF. The CDR3 DNA reads TGCGCCAGCAGCGATACAGGGGGGAGCTACGAGCAGTACTTC.